This T cell receptor beta chain originates from a study of CD8+ T cells in alopecia areata. General study findings and limits: Numerous clones, expanded in lesions, remained in scalp and blood during tofacitinib. Sharing of TCR sequences between patients (possibly for HLA-related reasons) was less clear than in mice.

RNA extraction and reverse transcription yielded cDNA as sequencing template. Sequencing was performed with immunoSEQ multiplex PCR; in TCRdb, only in-frame clones are kept and a portion is missing. Here the sample spans about 220,000 clones, about 50% being singletons. In the case of this clone: Its antigen is currently unknown.

Treatment indicated: oral pan-JAK inhibitor, 5-10 mg twice daily. V was shortened by 1 base and J by 11 bases, with 14 bases between the two germline ends. The germline V gene encodes CDR1 MGHRA and CDR2 YSYEKL. This CDR3 is 14 amino acids long. The receptor was isolated from a human donor with alopecia areata. The chain carries TRBV4-1 and TRBJ1-4; no firm D call. This sample comprised CD4+ T cells sorted from blood, obtained at week 4, from a patient treated with tofacitinib. The CDR3 region is CASSQGTDSGKLFF. CDR3 coding DNA: TGCGCCAGCAGCCAAGGTACTGACTCTGGGAAACTGTTTTTT.